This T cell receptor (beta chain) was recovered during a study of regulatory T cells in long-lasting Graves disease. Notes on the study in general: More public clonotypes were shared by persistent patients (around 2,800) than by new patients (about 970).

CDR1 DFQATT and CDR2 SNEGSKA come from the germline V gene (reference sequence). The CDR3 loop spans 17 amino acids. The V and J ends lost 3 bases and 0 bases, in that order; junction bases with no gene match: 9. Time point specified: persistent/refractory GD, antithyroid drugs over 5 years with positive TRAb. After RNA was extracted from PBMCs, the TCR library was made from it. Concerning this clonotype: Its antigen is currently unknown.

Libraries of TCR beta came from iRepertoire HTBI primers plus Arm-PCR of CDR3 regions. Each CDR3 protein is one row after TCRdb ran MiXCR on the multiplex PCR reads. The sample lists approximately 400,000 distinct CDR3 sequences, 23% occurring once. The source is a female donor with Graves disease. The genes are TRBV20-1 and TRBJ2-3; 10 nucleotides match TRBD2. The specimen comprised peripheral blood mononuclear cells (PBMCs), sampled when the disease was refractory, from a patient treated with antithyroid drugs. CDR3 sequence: CSARLLAGIPSTDTQYF. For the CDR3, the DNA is TGCAGTGCTAGGTTACTAGCGGGGATACCGAGCACAGATACGCAGTATTTT.